This TCR beta chain was observed in a study of blood T cell repertoires in COVID-19. V lost 3 bases and J lost 2, with 11 bases in between. The CDR3 runs to 14 residues. CDR1 and CDR2 (germline): SGHAT, FQNNGV. This table comes from immunoSEQ multiplex PCR, and its TCRdb copy is limited to in-frame clones, with some not included. Among about 35,000 clones listed, around 83% were seen once. The receptor was derived from a man aged 60 to 75 with active or convalescent COVID-19. The sequenced material came from peripheral blood. This chain uses TRBV11-2 with TRBJ2-7; D uncertain. The CDR3 sequence: CASSFSGTTYEQYV. As DNA, the CDR3 is TGTGCCAGCAGCTTTTCGGGTACCACCTACGAGCAGTACGTC.